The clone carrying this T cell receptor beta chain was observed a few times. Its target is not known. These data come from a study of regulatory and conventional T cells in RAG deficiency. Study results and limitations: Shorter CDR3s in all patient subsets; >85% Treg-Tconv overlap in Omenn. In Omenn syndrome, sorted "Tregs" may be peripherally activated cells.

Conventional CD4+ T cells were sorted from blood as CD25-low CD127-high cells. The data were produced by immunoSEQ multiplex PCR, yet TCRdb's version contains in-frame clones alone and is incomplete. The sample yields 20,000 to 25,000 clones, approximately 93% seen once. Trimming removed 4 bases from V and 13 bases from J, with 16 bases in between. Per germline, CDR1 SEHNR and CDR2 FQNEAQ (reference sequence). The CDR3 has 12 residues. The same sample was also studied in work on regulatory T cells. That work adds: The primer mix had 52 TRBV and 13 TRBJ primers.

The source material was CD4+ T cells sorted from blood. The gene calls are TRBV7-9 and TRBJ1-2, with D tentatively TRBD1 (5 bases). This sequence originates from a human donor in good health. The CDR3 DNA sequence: TGTGCCAGCAGCTCGTCAGGGCCCCAGGGCACCTTC. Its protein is CASSSSGPQGTF.